This record covers a single TCR beta chain. Ten or more counts support this clonotype. Which antigen it targets is not known. No much larger clone exists at a distance of one base, and base qualities are not known. The sample originates from a study of CD8+CD57+ T cells in acquired aplastic anemia (dated by TCRdb to 2016 to 2018). Regarding the research as a whole: On average, sorted CD4+ and CD8+ cells yielded around 3.4 ug of extracted DNA, with a range of roughly 0.18 to 30 ug. An average of roughly 9.8 million reads for CD4+ cells and approximately 11 million reads for CD8+ cells was obtained from healthy donor samples. What the research found in general, with its limitations: No significant difference in CD8+ Simpson's diversity was found between patients and healthy controls (P=0.060). Roughly 29 CD8+ CDR3 sequences were found to be shared between patients and controls, but these sequences appeared to be highly expressed in patients and within the immunodominant clones of the patients.

In this study, sorted CD4+ and CD8+ T cells from the blood of healthy subjects and of severe aplastic anemia patients had their TCR repertoires deep-sequenced. Ficoll-Paque density gradient centrifugation was used to isolate peripheral blood mononuclear cells. Before DNA extraction, CD4+ and CD8+ T cells were sorted by FACS or by magnetic beads. Genomic DNA was used as template for profiling of TCR beta VDJ combinations and CDR3 sequences. An Illumina HiSeq 2000 was the platform used for TCR repertoire sequencing. Regarding the original processing steps: TRBV/TRBJ rearrangement plots, CDR3 size and DJ length profiles, and Simpson's diversity index were used to assess repertoires. The immunodominant clone was defined as the most abundant DNA sequence in deep sequencing data. CDR3 amino acid sequences were screened for sharing across subjects and were compared with published repertoires and the VDJdb database. Through fastp at Q25 and MiXCR, TCRdb rebuilt clones from the public reads, retaining in-frame beta chains. Every entry covers one CDR3 protein and lists the most common genes and DNA from its rows. It is TCRdb's table, rather than the study itself, that gives the V and J calls and clone size. This sample has under 200,000 distinct CDR3 sequences in its table, and around 45% of those were observed once. The top ten clones comprise approximately 1% of the sample.

The CDR3 runs 18 amino acids, cysteine and phenylalanine included. Only the CDR3 region is kept as DNA, spanning 54 bases read in frame from base 1. Germline trimming amounts to 1 base on V and 4 bases on J, with 5 as the count of junction bases outside the gene matches. Based on the germline V gene, the CDR1 and CDR2 sequences are SGHTA and FQGNSA. The sequence derives from a human donor in good health. The sequenced sample consisted of sorted CD4+, CD8+, or CD8+CD57+ T cells (not recorded which) from PBMCs. The chain couples TRBV7-2 to TRBJ2-3; 16 of the junction bases match TRBD2. The DNA is as follows: TGTGCCAGCAGCTTAGTGGGTGGGACTAGCGGGGGGGCAGATACGCAGTATTTT. This sequence encodes CASSLVGGTSGGADTQYF.